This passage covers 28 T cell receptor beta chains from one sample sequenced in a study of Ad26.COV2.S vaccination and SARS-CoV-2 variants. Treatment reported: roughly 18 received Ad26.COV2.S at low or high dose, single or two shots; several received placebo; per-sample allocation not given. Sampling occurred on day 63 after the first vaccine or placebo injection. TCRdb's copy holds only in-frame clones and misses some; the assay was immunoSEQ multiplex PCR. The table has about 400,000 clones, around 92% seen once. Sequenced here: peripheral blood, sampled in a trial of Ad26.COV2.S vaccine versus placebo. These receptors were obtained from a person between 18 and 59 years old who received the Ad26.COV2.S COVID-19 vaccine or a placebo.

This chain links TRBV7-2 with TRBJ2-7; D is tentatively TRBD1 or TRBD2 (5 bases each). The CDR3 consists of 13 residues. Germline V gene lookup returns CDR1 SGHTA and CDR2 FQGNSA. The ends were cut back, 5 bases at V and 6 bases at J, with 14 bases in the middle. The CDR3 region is CASSPVGTIEQYF. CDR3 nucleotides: TGTGCCAGCAGCCCTGTCGGGACGATCGAGCAGTACTTC.

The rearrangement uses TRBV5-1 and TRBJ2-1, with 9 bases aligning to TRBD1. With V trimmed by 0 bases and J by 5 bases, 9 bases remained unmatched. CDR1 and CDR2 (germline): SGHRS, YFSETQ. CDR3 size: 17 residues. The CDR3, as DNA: TGCGCCAGCAGCTTGGCGAGGGGACAGGGTGTCAACAATGAGCAGTTCTTC. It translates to CASSLARGQGVNNEQFF.

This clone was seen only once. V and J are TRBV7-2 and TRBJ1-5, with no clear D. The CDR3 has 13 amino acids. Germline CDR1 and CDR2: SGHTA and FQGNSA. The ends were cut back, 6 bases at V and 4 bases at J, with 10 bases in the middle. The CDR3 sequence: CASSSDMNQPQHF. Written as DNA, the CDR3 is TGTGCCAGCAGTTCCGACATGAATCAGCCCCAGCATTTT.

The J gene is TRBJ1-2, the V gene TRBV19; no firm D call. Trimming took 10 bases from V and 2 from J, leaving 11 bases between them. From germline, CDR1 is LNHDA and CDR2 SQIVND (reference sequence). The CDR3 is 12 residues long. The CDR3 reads CATKTGNYGYTF. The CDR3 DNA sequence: TGTGCCACCAAAACGGGCAACTATGGCTACACCTTC. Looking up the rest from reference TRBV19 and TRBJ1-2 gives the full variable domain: DGGITQSPKYLFRKEGQNVTLSCEQNLNHDAMYWYRQDPGQGLRLIYYSQIVNDFQKGDIAEGYSVSREKKESFPLTVTSAQKNPTAFYLCATKTGNYGYTFGSGTRLTVV.

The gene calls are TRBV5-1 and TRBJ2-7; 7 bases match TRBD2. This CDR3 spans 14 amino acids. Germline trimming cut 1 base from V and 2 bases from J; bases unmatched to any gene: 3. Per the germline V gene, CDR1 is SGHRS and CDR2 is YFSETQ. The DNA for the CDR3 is TGCGCCAGCAGCTTGCTGGGAGGGACCTACGAGCAGTACTTC. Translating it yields CASSLLGGTYEQYF.

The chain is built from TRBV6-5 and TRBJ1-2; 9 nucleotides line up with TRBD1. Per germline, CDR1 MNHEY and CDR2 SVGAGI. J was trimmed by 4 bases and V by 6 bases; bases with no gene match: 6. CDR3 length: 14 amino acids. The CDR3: CASRTGQGVYGYTF. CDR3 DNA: TGTGCCAGCAGAACGGGACAGGGAGTCTATGGCTACACCTTC.

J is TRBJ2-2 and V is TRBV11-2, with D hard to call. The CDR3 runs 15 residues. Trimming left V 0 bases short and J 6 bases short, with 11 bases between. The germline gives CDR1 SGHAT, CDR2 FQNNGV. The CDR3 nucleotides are TGTGCCAGCAGCTTAGACCCTAGAGCAGCCGGGGAGCTGTTTTTT. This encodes CASSLDPRAAGELFF.

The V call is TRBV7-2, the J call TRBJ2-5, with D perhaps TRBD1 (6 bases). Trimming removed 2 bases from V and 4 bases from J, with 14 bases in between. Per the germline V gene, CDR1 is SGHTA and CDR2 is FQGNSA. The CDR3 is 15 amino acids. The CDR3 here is CASSLWGQGRETQYF. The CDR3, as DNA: TGTGCCAGCAGCTTATGGGGACAAGGGCGAGAGACCCAGTACTTC.

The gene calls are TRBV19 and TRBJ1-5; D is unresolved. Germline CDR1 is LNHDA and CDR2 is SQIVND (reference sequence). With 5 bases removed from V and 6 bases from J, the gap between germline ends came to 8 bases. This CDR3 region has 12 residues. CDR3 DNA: TGTGCCAGTAGTTTGTTTTTTCAGCCCCAGCATTTT. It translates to CASSLFFQPQHF.

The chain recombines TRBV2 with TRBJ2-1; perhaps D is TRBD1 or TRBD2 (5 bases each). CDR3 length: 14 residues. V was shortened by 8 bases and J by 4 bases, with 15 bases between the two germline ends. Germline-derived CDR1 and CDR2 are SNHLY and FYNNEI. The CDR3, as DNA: TGTGCCAGCTTAGGATTGGGACCTTACAATGAGCAGTTCTTC. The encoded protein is CASLGLGPYNEQFF.

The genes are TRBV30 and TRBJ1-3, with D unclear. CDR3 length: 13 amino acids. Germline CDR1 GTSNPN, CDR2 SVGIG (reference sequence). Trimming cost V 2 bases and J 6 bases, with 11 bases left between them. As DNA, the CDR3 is TGTGCCTGGAGTCTTGGGTCAGAAAACACCATATATTTT. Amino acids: CAWSLGSENTIYF.

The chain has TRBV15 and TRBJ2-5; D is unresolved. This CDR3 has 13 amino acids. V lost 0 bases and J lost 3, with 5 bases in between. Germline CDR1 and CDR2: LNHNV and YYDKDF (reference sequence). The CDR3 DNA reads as TGTGCCACCAGCAGAGATCGAAAAGAGACCCAGTACTTC. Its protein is CATSRDRKETQYF. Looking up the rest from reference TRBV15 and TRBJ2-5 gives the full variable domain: DAMVIQNPRYQVTQFGKPVTLSCSQTLNHNVMYWYQQKSSQAPKLLFHYYDKDFNNEADTPDNFQSRRPNTSFCFLDIRSPGLGDTAMYLCATSRDRKETQYFGPGTRLLVL.

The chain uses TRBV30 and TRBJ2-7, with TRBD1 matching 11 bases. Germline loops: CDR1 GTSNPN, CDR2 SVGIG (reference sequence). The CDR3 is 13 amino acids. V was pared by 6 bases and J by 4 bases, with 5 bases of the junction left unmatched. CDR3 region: CACRDRGVYEQYF. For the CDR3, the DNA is TGTGCCTGCCGGGACAGGGGGGTATACGAGCAGTACTTC.

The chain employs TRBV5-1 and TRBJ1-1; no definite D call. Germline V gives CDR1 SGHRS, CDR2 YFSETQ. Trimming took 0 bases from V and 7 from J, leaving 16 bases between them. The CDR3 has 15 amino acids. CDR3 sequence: CASSLVVRRGDEAFF. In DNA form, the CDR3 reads TGCGCCAGCAGCTTGGTGGTTCGGCGGGGTGATGAAGCTTTCTTT.

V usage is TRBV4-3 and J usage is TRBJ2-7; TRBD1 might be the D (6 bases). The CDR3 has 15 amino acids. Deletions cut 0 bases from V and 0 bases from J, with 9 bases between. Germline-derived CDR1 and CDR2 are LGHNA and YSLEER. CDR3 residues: CASSQDRGHSYEQYF. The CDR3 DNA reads TGCGCCAGCAGCCAAGACAGGGGACACTCCTACGAGCAGTACTTC.

CDR3 nucleotide sequence: TGTGCCAGCAGCTTGGCCCCGGAGGTGGGCGGGGAGCTGTTTTTT. This encodes CASSLAPEVGGELFF. The V gene is TRBV11-3, the J gene TRBJ2-2; D is perhaps TRBD2 (5 bases). Trimming removed 3 bases at V and 7 bases at J, with 15 bases between. CDR1 is SGHNT and CDR2 is YENEEA in the germline V gene. The CDR3 covers 15 residues.

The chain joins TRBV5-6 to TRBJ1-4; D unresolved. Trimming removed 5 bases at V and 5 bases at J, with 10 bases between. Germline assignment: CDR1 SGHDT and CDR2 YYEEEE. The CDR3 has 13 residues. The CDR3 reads CASSFPGNEKLFF. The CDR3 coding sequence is TGTGCCAGCAGTTTCCCGGGAAATGAAAAACTGTTTTTT.

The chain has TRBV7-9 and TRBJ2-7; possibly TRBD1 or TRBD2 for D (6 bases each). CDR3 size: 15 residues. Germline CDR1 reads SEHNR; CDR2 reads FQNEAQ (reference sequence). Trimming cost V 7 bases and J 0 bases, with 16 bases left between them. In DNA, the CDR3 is TGTGCCAGCAACCAAGGAGGGGGTGCCTCCTACGAGCAGTACTTC. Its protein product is CASNQGGGASYEQYF.

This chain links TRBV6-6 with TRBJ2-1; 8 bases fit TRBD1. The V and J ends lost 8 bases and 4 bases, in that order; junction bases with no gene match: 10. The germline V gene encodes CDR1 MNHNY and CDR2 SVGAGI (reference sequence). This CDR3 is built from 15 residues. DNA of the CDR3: TGTGCCAGCGAAACTAGACAGGGGCGGTACAATGAGCAGTTCTTC. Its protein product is CASETRQGRYNEQFF.

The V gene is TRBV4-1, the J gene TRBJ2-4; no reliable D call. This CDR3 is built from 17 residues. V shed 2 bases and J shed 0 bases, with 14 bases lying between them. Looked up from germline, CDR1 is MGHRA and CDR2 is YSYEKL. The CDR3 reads CASSQPTEKLAKNIQYF. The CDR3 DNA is TGCGCCAGCAGCCAACCCACAGAGAAACTAGCCAAAAACATTCAGTACTTC.

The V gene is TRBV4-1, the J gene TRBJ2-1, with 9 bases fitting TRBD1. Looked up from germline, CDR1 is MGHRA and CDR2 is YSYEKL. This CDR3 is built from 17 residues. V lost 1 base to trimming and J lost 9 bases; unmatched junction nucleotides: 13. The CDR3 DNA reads TGCGCCAGCAGCCAAGTATACAGGGGGCGCTTGAGCTTTGAGCAGTTCTTC. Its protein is CASSQVYRGRLSFEQFF.

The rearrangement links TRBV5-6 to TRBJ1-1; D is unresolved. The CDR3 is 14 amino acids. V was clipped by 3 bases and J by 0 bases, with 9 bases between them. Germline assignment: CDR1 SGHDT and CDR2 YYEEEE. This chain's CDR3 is CASSSWGMNTEAFF. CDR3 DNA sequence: TGTGCCAGCAGCTCTTGGGGAATGAACACTGAAGCTTTCTTT. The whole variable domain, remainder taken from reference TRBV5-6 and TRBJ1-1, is DAGVTQSPTHLIKTRGQQVTLRCSPKSGHDTVSWYQQALGQGPQFIFQYYEEEERQRGNFPDRFSGHQFPNYSSELNVNALLLGDSALYLCASSSWGMNTEAFFGQGTRLTVV.

This CDR3 is CASSKSHKGTEGNEKLFF. CDR3 DNA: TGTGCCAGCAGCAAGTCCCATAAAGGGACAGAGGGGAATGAAAAACTGTTTTTT. The chain has TRBV7-9 and TRBJ1-4, with TRBD1 matching over 7 bases. This CDR3 region has 18 residues. Trimming took 5 bases from V and 5 from J; bases not matched to a gene: 17. Germline lookup yields CDR1 SEHNR and CDR2 FQNEAQ (reference sequence).

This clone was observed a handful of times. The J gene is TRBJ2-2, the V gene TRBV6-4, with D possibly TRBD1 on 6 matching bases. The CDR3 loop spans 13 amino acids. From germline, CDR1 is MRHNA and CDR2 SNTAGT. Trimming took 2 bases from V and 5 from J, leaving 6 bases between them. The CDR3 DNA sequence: TGTGCCAGCAGTGACGGGACAACCGGGGAGCTGTTTTTT. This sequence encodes CASSDGTTGELFF.

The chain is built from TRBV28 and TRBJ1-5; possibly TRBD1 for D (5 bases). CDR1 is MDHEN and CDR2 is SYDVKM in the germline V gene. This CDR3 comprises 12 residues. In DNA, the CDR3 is TGTTTGGCAGGGAGAAGCAATCAGCCCCAGCATTTT. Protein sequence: CLAGRSNQPQHF. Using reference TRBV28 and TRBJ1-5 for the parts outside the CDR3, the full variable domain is DVKVTQSSRYLVKRTGEKVFLECVQDMDHENMFWYRQDPGLGLRLIYFSYDVKMKEKGDIPEGYSVSREKKERFSLILESASTNQTSMYLCLAGRSNQPQHFGDGTRLSIL.

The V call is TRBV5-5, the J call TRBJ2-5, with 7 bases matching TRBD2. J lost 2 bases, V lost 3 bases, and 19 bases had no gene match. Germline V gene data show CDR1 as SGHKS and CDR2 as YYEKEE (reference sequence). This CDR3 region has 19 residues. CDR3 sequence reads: CASSSRGESSGGYQETQYF. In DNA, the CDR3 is TGTGCCAGCAGCTCGAGGGGAGAAAGTTCGGGGGGTTATCAAGAGACCCAGTACTTC.

The CDR3 region is CASSFYGANVLTF. CDR3 nucleotides: TGTGCCAGCAGTTTCTATGGGGCCAACGTCCTGACTTTC. V gene TRBV12-3 or TRBV12-4 combines with J gene TRBJ2-6; no clear D. Trimming stripped 3 bases from V and 3 bases from J, with 3 bases between. The CDR3 sequence is 13 residues long.

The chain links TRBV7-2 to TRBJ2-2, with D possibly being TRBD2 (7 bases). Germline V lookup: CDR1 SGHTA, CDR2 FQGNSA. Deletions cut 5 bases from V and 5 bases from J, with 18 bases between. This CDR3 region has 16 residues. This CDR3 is CASSTEAGALTGELFF. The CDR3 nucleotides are TGTGCCAGCAGCACCGAGGCGGGGGCTTTAACCGGGGAGCTGTTTTTT.